Presented here are 10 T cell receptor beta chains from one specimen sequenced in a study of T cell repertoires in cytomegalovirus infection. A single record per CDR3 protein comes from TCRdb applying MiXCR to the reads. This repertoire shows just over 300,000 distinct CDR3 sequences, 17% found once; its top ten account for 12%. Sequencing was carried out using PBMCs. These TCRs come from a human donor in good health (CMV status not recorded). Some clones in this sample may be carry-over from other donors' samples.

At least ten counts were recorded for this clonotype. CDR3: CASSQDSGRGVDTQYF. CDR3 DNA: TGCGCCAGCAGCCAAGATTCGGGTCGAGGTGTAGATACGCAGTATTTT. V is TRBV4-3 and J is TRBJ2-3; D is unresolved. V was pared by 0 bases and J by 5 bases, with 15 bases between. This CDR3 comprises 16 residues. Germline V lookup: CDR1 LGHNA, CDR2 YSLEER.

Ten or more counts support this clonotype. The chain joins TRBV29-1 to TRBJ1-2; TRBD1 aligns across 8 bases. The germline V gene has CDR1 SQVTM and CDR2 ANQGSEA. This CDR3 region has 14 residues. Unmatched junction bases numbered 8, after V lost 5 bases and J lost 3 bases. The CDR3 loop reads CSVLLDRGYYGYTF. In DNA, the CDR3 is TGCAGCGTTCTCCTAGACAGGGGCTACTATGGCTACACCTTC.

There are a few counts of this clonotype. For the CDR3, the DNA is TGCGCCAGCGCGAGGGGGGCCCAAGCCAAAAACATTCAGTACTTC. It specifies CASARGAQAKNIQYF. The V and J genes are TRBV4-1 and TRBJ2-4; the D call may be TRBD1 or TRBD2 (6 bases each). The CDR3 extends over 15 amino acids. The V end lost 8 bases, the J end lost 0 bases, and 14 bases lay between the germline ends. CDR1 and CDR2 from the germline V gene are MGHRA and YSYEKL.

This clonotype was picked up a small number of times. The gene calls are TRBV19 and TRBJ2-2; D ambiguous. This CDR3 comprises 15 residues. The V end lost 6 bases, the J end lost 1 base, and 12 bases lay between the germline ends. Germline V lookup: CDR1 LNHDA, CDR2 SQIVND (reference sequence). CDR3 in amino acids: CASSRNPGNTGELFF. The CDR3, as DNA: TGTGCCAGTAGCAGGAACCCAGGGAACACCGGGGAGCTGTTTTTT.

This clonotype was counted only a few times. This sequence joins TRBV7-2 and TRBJ2-2; the D gene is possibly TRBD2 (6 bases). In germline, CDR1 is SGHTA, CDR2 FQGNSA. The CDR3 consists of 14 residues. V was clipped by 5 bases and J by 6 bases, with 13 bases between them. The CDR3 sequence: CASSNMIAAGELFF. The CDR3, as DNA: TGTGCCAGCAGCAATATGATAGCGGCCGGGGAGCTGTTTTTT.

The chain is built from TRBV28 and TRBJ2-1, with TRBD2 matching over 10 bases. From germline, CDR1 is MDHEN and CDR2 SYDVKM. J lost 4 bases, V lost 1 base, and 16 bases had no gene match. The CDR3 covers 20 residues. The CDR3 region is CASSLSFQAGGPVGYNEQFF. CDR3 in DNA: TGTGCCAGCAGTTTATCTTTTCAAGCGGGGGGGCCGGTTGGGTACAATGAGCAGTTCTTC.

At least ten counts were recorded for this clonotype. This chain connects TRBV7-2 to TRBJ1-5; D gene unclear. The CDR3 is 13 residues long. Trimming left V 5 bases short and J 5 bases short, with 10 bases between. CDR1 SGHTA and CDR2 FQGNSA come from the germline V gene. In DNA form, the CDR3 reads TGTGCCAGCAGCCTCATGCAGGATCAGCCCCAGCATTTT. Amino acids: CASSLMQDQPQHF.

This clonotype was recorded at least ten times. V and J are TRBV6-6 and TRBJ1-1; D gene ambiguous. Germline V gene sequence: CDR1 MNHNY, CDR2 SVGAGI (reference sequence). V was clipped by 0 bases and J by 0 bases, with 8 bases between them. The CDR3 consists of 15 residues. This CDR3 reads CASSYSPGMNTEAFF. DNA of the CDR3: TGTGCCAGCAGTTACTCGCCGGGAATGAACACTGAAGCTTTCTTT.

The CDR3 coding sequence is TGCGCCAGCAGCCAATATAGCGGGGGGGCGTACGAGCAGTACTTC. Amino acid sequence: CASSQYSGGAYEQYF. The gene calls are TRBV4-1 and TRBJ2-7; TRBD2 matches at 11 bases. The V gene end was trimmed by 2 bases and the J gene end by 4 bases; junction bases not matched to a gene: 4. The CDR3 contains 15 residues. CDR1 and CDR2 from the germline V gene are MGHRA and YSYEKL.

The V gene is TRBV27, the J gene TRBJ1-2; no firm D call. The CDR3 loop spans 15 amino acids. The germline V gene has CDR1 MNHEY and CDR2 SMNVEV (reference sequence). Trimming stripped 3 bases from V and 4 bases from J, with 15 bases between. The CDR3 is CASSFSGAPFYGYTF. The CDR3 coding sequence is TGTGCCAGCAGTTTCTCAGGAGCACCATTCTATGGCTACACCTTC.